These 3 T cell receptor beta chains came from one sample sequenced in a study of OX40 agonist ivuxolimab in advanced cancers. Measured with immunoSEQ multiplex PCR; TCRdb has only the in-frame clones, and not every one. The sample carries roughly 57,000 clones, 65% to 90% recorded once. The sample was CD4+ or CD8+ T cells sorted from blood, taken in a trial of the OX40 agonist ivuxolimab. Source of these receptors: an adult with an advanced solid tumor such as melanoma, head and neck, liver or kidney cancer.

The sample holds a few counts of this clone. Germline is not matched at one junction end, which may reflect a read error. V and J are TRBV7-7 and TRBJ2-5; D uncertain. Germline lookup yields CDR1 SSHAT and CDR2 FNYEAQ (reference sequence). The CDR3 extends over 20 amino acids. CDR3 sequence (DNA): TGTGCTAGCAGCTTAGAAGGGCCCCCGAGGTGGGGTGCTTTACGGGAGACCCAGTACTTC. It encodes CASSLEGPPRWGALRETQYF.

This clone was counted once. The chain recombines TRBV7-2 with TRBJ1-2; 7 bases match TRBD1. From germline, CDR1 is SGHTA and CDR2 FQGNSA. The CDR3 length is 16 residues. V trimming: 1 base; J trimming: 0 bases; junction bases outside the gene matches: 5. CDR3 sequence reads: CASSLGQGGTNYGYTF. In DNA, the CDR3 is TGTGCCAGCAGCTTAGGACAGGGAGGGACTAACTATGGCTACACCTTC.

This chain uses TRBV4-1 with TRBJ2-2; D perhaps matches TRBD1 (6 bases). V gave up 1 base and J gave up 1 base, with 13 bases separating them. The length of the CDR3 is 17 residues. The germline gives CDR1 MGHRA, CDR2 YSYEKL. CDR3 nucleotides: TGCGCCAGCAGCCAAGGAACGGGGACAAGGAACACCGGGGAGCTGTTTTTT. Its protein is CASSQGTGTRNTGELFF.